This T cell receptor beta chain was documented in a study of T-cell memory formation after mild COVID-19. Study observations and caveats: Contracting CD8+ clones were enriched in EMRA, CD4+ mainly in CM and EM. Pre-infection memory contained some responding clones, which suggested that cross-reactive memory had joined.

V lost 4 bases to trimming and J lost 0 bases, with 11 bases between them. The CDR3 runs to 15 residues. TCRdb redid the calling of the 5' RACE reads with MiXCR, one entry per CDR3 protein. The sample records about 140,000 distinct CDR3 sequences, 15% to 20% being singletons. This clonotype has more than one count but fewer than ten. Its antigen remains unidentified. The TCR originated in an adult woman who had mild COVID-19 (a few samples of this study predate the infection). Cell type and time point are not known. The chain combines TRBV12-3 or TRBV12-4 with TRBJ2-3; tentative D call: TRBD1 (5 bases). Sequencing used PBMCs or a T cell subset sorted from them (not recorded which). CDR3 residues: CASSWGRVSTDTQYF. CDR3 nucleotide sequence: TGTGCCAGCAGTTGGGGCAGGGTTAGCACAGATACGCAGTATTTT.